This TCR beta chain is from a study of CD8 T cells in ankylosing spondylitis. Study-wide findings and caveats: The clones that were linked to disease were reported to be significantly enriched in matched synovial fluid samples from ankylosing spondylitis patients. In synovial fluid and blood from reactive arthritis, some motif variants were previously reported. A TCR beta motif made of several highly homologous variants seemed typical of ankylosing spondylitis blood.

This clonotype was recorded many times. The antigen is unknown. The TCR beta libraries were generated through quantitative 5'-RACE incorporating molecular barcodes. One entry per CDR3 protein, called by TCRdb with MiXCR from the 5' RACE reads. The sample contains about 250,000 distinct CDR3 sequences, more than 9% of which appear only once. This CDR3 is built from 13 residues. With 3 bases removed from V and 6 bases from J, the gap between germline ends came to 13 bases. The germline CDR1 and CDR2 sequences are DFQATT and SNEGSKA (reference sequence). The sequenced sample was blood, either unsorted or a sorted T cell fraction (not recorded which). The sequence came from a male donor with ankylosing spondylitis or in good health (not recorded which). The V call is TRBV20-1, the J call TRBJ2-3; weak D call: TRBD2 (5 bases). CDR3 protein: CSARGRSGDTQYF. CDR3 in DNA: TGCAGTGCTAGGGGGAGAAGTGGCGATACGCAGTATTTT.